The next 31 T cell receptor beta chains were all read from a single sample in a study of blood T cell repertoires in COVID-19. Here immunoSEQ multiplex PCR was the method, and the copy in TCRdb shows in-frame clones only, minus some. The sample yields approximately 72,000 clones, around 82% seen once. The sample taken for sequencing was peripheral blood. The source of these receptors is a man between 45 and 60 years old with active COVID-19.

This chain links TRBV4-2 with TRBJ1-1; the D gene is possibly TRBD1 (5 bases). Germline V CDR1 and CDR2: LGHNA, YNFKEQ. The V and J ends lost 1 base and 7 bases respectively, with 16 bases between them. This CDR3 comprises 15 residues. CDR3 coding DNA: TGTGCCAGCAGCCAAGCCGGGACGCCCGGGGGTGAAGCTTTCTTT. Protein product: CASSQAGTPGGEAFF.

This clone appeared a single time. A junction boundary mismatches the germline segment, possibly from a read error. The rearrangement joins TRBV7-2 to TRBJ2-7; possible D gene TRBD1, 6 bases. The germline gives CDR1 SGHTA, CDR2 FQGNSA. The CDR3 sequence is 14 residues long. CDR3 residues: CASSFSFSSAGERF. The CDR3 nucleotides are TGTGCCAGCAGCTTTAGCTTTTCCTCGGCAGGGGAAAGATTC.

This chain joins TRBV5-1 and TRBJ2-5; 9 bases align to TRBD1. The V segment lost 3 bases and the J segment 4 bases; nucleotides outside the gene matches: 4. Germline CDR1 SGHRS, CDR2 YFSETQ. The CDR3 length is 14 residues. The CDR3 DNA reads TGCGCCAGCAGCTCGCCGGACAGGGGAGAGACCCAGTACTTC. Amino acids: CASSSPDRGETQYF.

The V gene is TRBV6-6, the J gene TRBJ1-3, with 7 nucleotides matching TRBD1. Per the germline V gene, CDR1 is MNHNY and CDR2 is SVGAGI (reference sequence). CDR3 size: 14 residues. Trimming cost V 8 bases and J 4 bases; bases outside gene matches: 8. CDR3: CASRQGSSGNTIYF. CDR3 coding DNA: TGTGCCAGCCGACAGGGATCCTCAGGAAACACCATATATTTT.

The rearrangement uses TRBV5-1 and TRBJ2-5; weak D call: TRBD1 (7 bases). The CDR3 totals 14 residues. Germline CDR1 is SGHRS and CDR2 is YFSETQ. Trimming removed 1 base from V and 5 bases from J, with 12 bases in between. The CDR3 DNA is TGCGCCAGCAGCTTGCGCAGGGGGGACGAGACCCAGTACTTC. This sequence encodes CASSLRRGDETQYF.

The chain uses TRBV2 and TRBJ2-5; D unresolved. CDR1 SNHLY and CDR2 FYNNEI come from the germline V gene. Deletions cut 1 base from V and 1 base from J, with 10 bases between. The CDR3 totals 15 residues. In DNA, the CDR3 is TGTGCCAGCAGTGAAGGGTTTCGGAGCCAAGAGACCCAGTACTTC. It codes for CASSEGFRSQETQYF.

The sample holds one count of this clone. V gene TRBV9 combines with J gene TRBJ2-7, with 9 nucleotides matching TRBD1. The germline V gene has CDR1 SGDLS and CDR2 YYNGEE. The junction had 8 bases not matched to a gene; V was cut back by 2 bases and J by 5 bases. The CDR3 totals 15 residues. CDR3 amino acids: CASSVRGTGLDEQYF. CDR3 coding DNA: TGTGCCAGCAGCGTTCGAGGGACAGGGCTCGACGAGCAGTACTTC.

This chain joins TRBV19 and TRBJ2-1; 12 bases map to TRBD2. CDR3 size: 15 residues. In germline, CDR1 is LNHDA, CDR2 SQIVND (reference sequence). V was pared by 6 bases and J by 4 bases, with 4 bases of the junction left unmatched. The CDR3 nucleotides read TGTGCCAGTAGGCCTAGCGGGGGGGCATACAATGAGCAGTTCTTC. It codes for CASRPSGGAYNEQFF.

As DNA, the CDR3 is TGTGCCAGCAGCTTACAAGGGGACTCCTACGAGCAGTACTTC. Amino acid sequence: CASSLQGDSYEQYF. The chain couples TRBV5-6 to TRBJ2-7; weak D call: TRBD1 (5 bases). Trimming shortened V by 2 bases and J by 0 bases, and 9 bases separated the two germline ends. This CDR3 has 14 amino acids. Germline V gene data show CDR1 as SGHDT and CDR2 as YYEEEE.

V gene TRBV27 combines with J gene TRBJ2-7; D gene unclear. Trimming cost V 5 bases and J 3 bases, with 11 bases left between them. This CDR3 region has 13 residues. CDR1 MNHEY and CDR2 SMNVEV come from the germline V gene (reference sequence). CDR3 in amino acids: CASSIRLSYEQYF. The CDR3 bases are TGTGCCAGCAGTATCCGACTGAGCTACGAGCAGTACTTC.

The rearrangement uses TRBV2 and TRBJ2-1; 8 positions agree with TRBD2. Germline loops: CDR1 SNHLY, CDR2 FYNNEI. Trimming removed 11 bases from V and 5 bases from J; junction bases left unmatched: 17. This CDR3 has 16 amino acids. The CDR3 sequence: CAGTAGKRGSNNEQFF. DNA for the CDR3: TGTGCCGGAACCGCGGGGAAGCGGGGGAGTAACAATGAGCAGTTCTTC.

The rearrangement joins TRBV4-2 to TRBJ2-5; TRBD1 aligns across 10 bases. This CDR3 spans 17 amino acids. Trimming removed 1 base from V and 4 bases from J; junction bases left unmatched: 9. Germline V gene lookup returns CDR1 LGHNA and CDR2 YNFKEQ. The CDR3 bases are TGTGCCAGCAGCCAAGTATCGGGACAGGGGATATCAGAGACCCAGTACTTC. This codes for CASSQVSGQGISETQYF.

This clone was detected once. The V gene is TRBV7-6, the J gene TRBJ1-2; TRBD1 matches 8 bases. The trim removed 5 bases at V and 3 bases at J, leaving 8 bases unmatched. This CDR3 has 15 residues. Germline assignment: CDR1 SGHVS and CDR2 FNYEAQ. The CDR3 reads CASSPWTGLDYGYTF. The CDR3 DNA reads TGTGCCAGCAGCCCTTGGACAGGGTTGGACTATGGCTACACCTTC.

This clone was recorded a few times. The rearrangement links TRBV19 to TRBJ1-5; 7 nucleotides align to TRBD1. V lost 8 bases to trimming and J lost 0 bases; unmatched junction nucleotides: 10. From germline, CDR1 is LNHDA and CDR2 SQIVND (reference sequence). The CDR3 covers 16 residues. CDR3 DNA sequence: TGTGCCAGTTCCCTTGGACAGGCGTATAGCAATCAGCCCCAGCATTTT. This sequence encodes CASSLGQAYSNQPQHF.

The V call is TRBV7-9, the J call TRBJ2-7; 9 nucleotides align to TRBD2. The CDR3 covers 14 residues. Trimming cost V 5 bases and J 2 bases; bases outside gene matches: 4. Germline V gives CDR1 SEHNR, CDR2 FQNEAQ (reference sequence). The CDR3 protein is CASSLSGSPYEQYF. The DNA for the CDR3 is TGTGCCAGCAGCCTTAGCGGGAGTCCCTACGAGCAGTACTTC.

This sequence joins TRBV30 and TRBJ1-2; D not certain. The CDR3 spans 11 residues. Germline V gives CDR1 GTSNPN, CDR2 SVGIG (reference sequence). Trimming removed 2 bases from V and 7 bases from J, with 8 bases in between. The CDR3 region is CAWSRGGGYTF. Written as DNA, the CDR3 is TGTGCCTGGAGTCGGGGTGGTGGCTACACCTTC.

This chain connects TRBV20-1 to TRBJ1-2; D is unclear. CDR1 and CDR2 from the germline V gene are DFQATT and SNEGSKA (reference sequence). V was clipped by 3 bases and J by 7 bases, with 9 bases between them. The length of the CDR3 is 11 residues. The CDR3 DNA is TGCAGTGCTAGTACCCTAGTTGGCTACACCTTC. Amino acids: CSASTLVGYTF.

The chain uses TRBV4-1 and TRBJ2-2, with 7 positions matching TRBD2. CDR1 and CDR2 (germline): MGHRA, YSYEKL. CDR3 size: 16 residues. Trimming cost V 1 base and J 6 bases; bases outside gene matches: 8. The CDR3 DNA sequence: TGCGCCAGCAGCCAAGTTCAGGCGGGGAGGGCCGGGGAGCTGTTTTTT. Translating gives CASSQVQAGRAGELFF.

This clone occurred once. CDR3 loop: CASSQGLGTDDYEQYF. The CDR3 region has the DNA TGTGCCAGCAGCCAAGGCCTTGGGACAGACGACTACGAGCAGTACTTC. V usage is TRBV14 and J usage is TRBJ2-7; 7 bases line up with TRBD1. The germline gives CDR1 SGHDN, CDR2 FVKESK. After removal of 1 base from V and 3 bases from J, the junction contained 9 bases not matched to a gene. The CDR3 totals 16 residues.

This clone was counted a single time. V is TRBV11-1 and J is TRBJ2-2; D remains unclear. V was shortened by 1 base and J by 5 bases, with 5 bases between the two germline ends. Germline values: CDR1 SGHAT, CDR2 FQDESV (reference sequence). The CDR3 covers 13 residues. CDR3 DNA sequence: TGTGCCAGCAGCTTAGACCGGACCGGGGAGCTGTTTTTT. This gives the protein CASSLDRTGELFF. The whole variable domain, filled in from reference TRBV11-1 and TRBJ2-2, reads EAEVAQSPRYKITEKSQAVAFWCDPISGHATLYWYRQILGQGPELLVQFQDESVVDDSQLPKDRFSAERLKGVDSTLKIQPAELGDSAMYLCASSLDRTGELFFGEGSRLTVL.

This chain connects TRBV9 to TRBJ2-1, with TRBD2 matching over 7 bases. The CDR3 runs to 15 residues. Germline-derived CDR1 and CDR2 are SGDLS and YYNGEE. V lost 2 bases to trimming and J lost 0 bases; unmatched junction nucleotides: 2. CDR3 protein: CASSVSGDSYNEQFF. Here the CDR3 DNA reads TGTGCCAGCAGCGTGAGCGGGGACTCCTACAATGAGCAGTTCTTC.

V is TRBV5-1 and J is TRBJ1-1; 7 bases are shared with TRBD1. V shed 4 bases, J shed 2 bases, and the junction held 8 bases outside the gene matches. This CDR3 is 15 amino acids long. Looked up from germline, CDR1 is SGHRS and CDR2 is YFSETQ. CDR3: CASSPKQGPNTEAFF. CDR3 DNA: TGCGCCAGCAGCCCGAAACAGGGGCCAAACACTGAAGCTTTCTTT.

V is TRBV21-1 and J is TRBJ1-5. TRBV21-1 is a listed pseudogene. The CDR3 consists of 14 residues. This chain's CDR3 is CASRGGDSNQPQHF. DNA for the CDR3: TGTGCCAGCAGGGGGGGGGATAGCAATCAGCCCCAGCATTTT.

The chain couples TRBV4-2 to TRBJ2-1; 8 bases match TRBD1. Trimming cost V 0 bases and J 5 bases; bases outside gene matches: 6. The CDR3 loop spans 16 amino acids. Germline CDR1 is LGHNA and CDR2 is YNFKEQ. CDR3 DNA sequence: TGTGCCAGCAGCCAAGAATGGACAGGGACAAACAATGAGCAGTTCTTC. It specifies CASSQEWTGTNNEQFF.

Note on this clone: The sample contains more than one DNA sequence encoding this CDR3. The chain uses TRBV20-1 and TRBJ2-5, with D possibly matching TRBD1 (6 bases). V was clipped by 6 bases and J by 2 bases, with 7 bases between them. The CDR3 consists of 11 residues. The germline CDR1 and CDR2 sequences are DFQATT and SNEGSKA (reference sequence). In DNA, the CDR3 is TGCAGTGCAGGACAGCAAGAGACCCAGTACTTC. Amino acids: CSAGQQETQYF.

This clone was recorded only once. V and J are TRBV2 and TRBJ2-1; TRBD2 agrees at 7 bases. Trimming took 8 bases from V and 5 from J; bases not matched to a gene: 9. Germline V lookup: CDR1 SNHLY, CDR2 FYNNEI. CDR3 length equals 14 residues. For the CDR3, the DNA is TGTGCCAGCGCTGGAGGTCTAGCGGACAATGAGCAGTTCTTC. It yields the protein CASAGGLADNEQFF.

The chain couples TRBV11-2 to TRBJ1-3, with TRBD1 as a possible D gene (5 bases). The CDR3 runs 16 residues. V lost 2 bases to trimming and J lost 5 bases, with 16 bases between them. Germline V lookup: CDR1 SGHAT, CDR2 FQNNGV. The CDR3 region has the DNA TGTGCCAGCAGCTTATATTGGGGGGGTCGACGAAACACCATATATTTT. Its translation: CASSLYWGGRRNTIYF.

This chain uses TRBV5-6 with TRBJ2-1, with D perhaps TRBD1 (5 bases). This CDR3 has 14 residues. Germline V gene lookup returns CDR1 SGHDT and CDR2 YYEEEE. V lost 4 bases and J lost 4, with 12 bases in between. The CDR3 spells CASSAGPRYNEQFF. CDR3 bases: TGTGCCAGCAGCGCAGGGCCCAGGTACAATGAGCAGTTCTTC. The full variable domain, completed using reference TRBV5-6 and TRBJ2-1, is DAGVTQSPTHLIKTRGQQVTLRCSPKSGHDTVSWYQQALGQGPQFIFQYYEEEERQRGNFPDRFSGHQFPNYSSELNVNALLLGDSALYLCASSAGPRYNEQFFGPGTRLTVL.

V usage is TRBV7-2 and J usage is TRBJ1-2; 7 bases align to TRBD1. Per the germline V gene, CDR1 is SGHTA and CDR2 is FQGNSA. The junction had 1 base not matched to a gene; V was cut back by 4 bases and J by 2 bases. This CDR3 has 13 amino acids. In nucleotides, the CDR3 is TGTGCCAGCAGCTGGGGACAGAACTATGGCTACACCTTC. This codes for CASSWGQNYGYTF.

This clone came up once. V is TRBV6-5 and J is TRBJ1-4; D is ambiguous. The CDR3 totals 15 residues. The V end was cut by 6 bases, the J end by 0 bases, with 11 bases between. Germline V gene sequence: CDR1 MNHEY, CDR2 SVGAGI. CDR3 sequence: CASSQQSATNEKLFF. The CDR3 coding sequence is TGTGCCAGCAGCCAACAGAGTGCAACTAATGAAAAACTGTTTTTT.

The rearrangement links TRBV5-6 to TRBJ2-5, with 11 bases that match TRBD1. With V trimmed by 3 bases and J by 4 bases, 2 bases remained unmatched. Germline V CDR1 and CDR2: SGHDT, YYEEEE. The CDR3 extends over 14 amino acids. The CDR3 nucleotides read TGTGCCAGCAGCTGGGGACAGGGGGTAGAGACCCAGTACTTC. Its translation: CASSWGQGVETQYF.